These 16 T cell receptor beta chains originate from one sample sequenced in a study of cytomegalovirus exposure and HLA in healthy donors. This table comes from immunoSEQ multiplex PCR, and its TCRdb copy is limited to in-frame clones, with some not included. The sample has around 140,000 clones, 85% to 90% seen once; the top ten hold approximately 1.2%. The sequenced sample consisted of PBMCs. The receptors come from a young woman in good health and CMV-seronegative.

This sequence joins TRBV9 and TRBJ2-2; TRBD1 agrees at 10 bases. The germline V gene encodes CDR1 SGDLS and CDR2 YYNGEE. The CDR3 has 17 amino acids. Unmatched junction bases numbered 8, after V lost 2 bases and J lost 4 bases. CDR3 coding DNA: TGTGCCAGCAGCGTTAACATCGGGACAGGGGTCACCGGGGAGCTGTTTTTT. Protein sequence: CASSVNIGTGVTGELFF.

This chain joins TRBV19 and TRBJ1-6; D unresolved. This CDR3 spans 14 amino acids. CDR1 is LNHDA, CDR2 SQIVND, per germline (reference sequence). Trimming stripped 9 bases from V and 2 bases from J, with 11 bases between. CDR3 in amino acids: CASCSRAYNSPLHF. DNA of the CDR3: TGTGCCAGCTGTTCGCGGGCCTATAATTCACCCCTCCACTTT.

The chain has TRBV5-1 and TRBJ1-4, with D perhaps matching TRBD1 (6 bases). This CDR3 has 15 amino acids. V was clipped by 3 bases and J by 5 bases, with 14 bases between them. Germline V lookup: CDR1 SGHRS, CDR2 YFSETQ. CDR3 in amino acids: CASSWRQAENEKLFF. The CDR3 DNA reads TGCGCCAGCAGCTGGCGACAGGCGGAAAATGAAAAACTGTTTTTT.

The gene calls are TRBV9 and TRBJ2-3, with 8 bases that match TRBD2. The germline gives CDR1 SGDLS, CDR2 YYNGEE. Unmatched junction bases numbered 5, after V lost 0 bases and J lost 2 bases. CDR3 length equals 16 residues. The CDR3 is CASSVDSGAVTDTQYF. CDR3 nucleotides: TGTGCCAGCAGCGTAGATAGCGGGGCTGTCACAGATACGCAGTATTTT.

V is TRBV7-8 and J is TRBJ2-3; TRBD2 matches 10 bases. The CDR3 length is 17 residues. Trimming cost V 5 bases and J 4 bases; bases outside gene matches: 12. Per germline, CDR1 SGHVS and CDR2 FQNEAQ. The DNA for the CDR3 is TGTGCCAGCAGCACAAGACAGCGGGGGGGCTTTTCAGATACGCAGTATTTT. The encoded protein is CASSTRQRGGFSDTQYF.

The genes are TRBV5-1 and TRBJ2-3, with D perhaps TRBD1 (5 bases). The CDR3 loop spans 17 amino acids. From germline, CDR1 is SGHRS and CDR2 YFSETQ. Deletions cut 4 bases from V and 4 bases from J, with 22 bases between. The CDR3 loop is CASSRPARVQDPDTQYF. The CDR3 bases are TGCGCCAGCAGCAGGCCAGCCAGAGTACAGGACCCAGATACGCAGTATTTT.

In its sample, this clone was seen a few times. The chain couples TRBV11-3 to TRBJ2-7; D may be TRBD1 (5 bases). Germline V lookup: CDR1 SGHNT, CDR2 YENEEA. CDR3 size: 14 residues. V was trimmed by 2 bases and J by 3 bases, leaving 11 bases between them. In DNA, the CDR3 is TGTGCCAGCAGCTTACAGGGATCGGGCTACGAGCAGTACTTC. Its protein product is CASSLQGSGYEQYF. The full variable domain, rest sourced from reference TRBV11-3 and TRBJ2-7, is EAGVVQSPRYKIIEKKQPVAFWCNPISGHNTLYWYLQNLGQGPELLIRYENEEAVDDSQLPKDRFSAERLKGVDSTLKIQPAELGDSAVYLCASSLQGSGYEQYFGPGTRLTVT.

The J gene is TRBJ1-5, the V gene TRBV7-8; TRBD1 might be the D (5 bases). The CDR3 has 15 amino acids. Germline CDR1 is SGHVS and CDR2 is FQNEAQ. The V gene lost 3 bases and the J gene lost 5 bases, with 14 bases spanning the gap. The chain's CDR3 is CASSFRQLPYQPQHF. DNA of the CDR3: TGTGCCAGCAGCTTCCGACAGCTACCCTATCAGCCCCAGCATTTT. Together with reference TRBV7-8 and TRBJ1-5, the CDR3 gives the full variable domain: GAGVSQSPRYKVAKRGQDVALRCDPISGHVSLFWYQQALGQGPEFLTYFQNEAQLDKSGLPSDRFFAERPEGSVSTLKIQRTQQEDSAVYLCASSFRQLPYQPQHFGDGTRLSIL.

The V and J genes are TRBV7-3 and TRBJ2-1; TRBD1 matches 8 bases. V lost 5 bases, J lost 7 bases, and 10 bases stayed unmatched. Per germline, CDR1 SGHTA and CDR2 FQGTGA. The CDR3 spans 15 residues. CDR3 sequence reads: CASSPQGAFRNEQFF. Here the CDR3 DNA reads TGTGCCAGCAGCCCTCAGGGGGCGTTTAGGAATGAGCAGTTCTTC.

The chain links TRBV18 to TRBJ1-2; D may be TRBD1 (6 bases). The CDR3 has 16 residues. V was clipped by 0 bases and J by 4 bases, with 15 bases between them. Germline-derived CDR1 and CDR2 are KGHSH and LQKENI. CDR3 bases: TGTGCCAGCTCACCACCGGGACAAGCAAACCCCTATGGCTACACCTTC. Its translation is CASSPPGQANPYGYTF.

This chain connects TRBV10-3 to TRBJ1-3; no definite D call. CDR1 is ENHRY, CDR2 SYGVKD, per germline. Trimming left V 5 bases short and J 0 bases short, with 5 bases between. The CDR3 covers 13 residues. The chain's CDR3 is CAISPDSGNTIYF. DNA of the CDR3: TGTGCCATCAGTCCAGACTCTGGAAACACCATATATTTT.

The chain carries TRBV7-1 and TRBJ2-5; D might be TRBD2 (5 bases). Being an ORF, TRBV7-1 has a function that is uncertain. V was shortened by 4 bases and J by 7 bases, with 10 bases between the two germline ends. This CDR3 contains 12 residues. In DNA, the CDR3 is TGTGCCAGCAGCTTCGGGGTGGGGACCCAGTACTTC. Translating gives CASSFGVGTQYF.

V is TRBV6-5 and J is TRBJ2-1; 9 bases are shared with TRBD2. Germline V CDR1 and CDR2: MNHEY, SVGAGI. The V gene end was trimmed by 6 bases and the J gene end by 2 bases; junction bases not matched to a gene: 5. The CDR3 spans 15 residues. The CDR3 sequence: CASSQGLAPYNEQFF. For the CDR3, the DNA is TGTGCCAGCAGCCAGGGACTAGCCCCCTACAATGAGCAGTTCTTC.

This clone was counted a few times. The rearrangement links TRBV5-4 to TRBJ1-2; perhaps TRBD1 as D (5 bases). V gave up 4 bases and J gave up 7 bases, with 17 bases separating them. Germline lookup yields CDR1 SGHNT and CDR2 YYREEE (reference sequence). The CDR3 runs 14 residues. This chain's CDR3 is CASSVNQGYGGYTF. CDR3 DNA: TGTGCCAGCAGCGTAAACCAGGGTTATGGTGGCTACACCTTC.

The gene calls are TRBV10-3 and TRBJ2-5; D not certain. CDR1 is ENHRY and CDR2 is SYGVKD in the germline V gene. Trimming pared 1 base from V and 1 base from J, leaving 4 bases between. The CDR3 has 13 residues. CDR3 residues: CAISEFGQETQYF. The CDR3, as DNA: TGTGCCATCAGTGAGTTCGGCCAAGAGACCCAGTACTTC.

The V gene is TRBV6-1, the J gene TRBJ2-2; possible D gene TRBD2, 6 bases. Germline CDR1 reads MNHNS; CDR2 reads SASEGT. This CDR3 has 15 amino acids. With 6 bases removed from V and 0 bases from J, the gap between germline ends came to 11 bases. The CDR3 DNA follows: TGTGCCAGCAGGACCGGGACTGCGAACACCGGGGAGCTGTTTTTT. Translated: CASRTGTANTGELFF.